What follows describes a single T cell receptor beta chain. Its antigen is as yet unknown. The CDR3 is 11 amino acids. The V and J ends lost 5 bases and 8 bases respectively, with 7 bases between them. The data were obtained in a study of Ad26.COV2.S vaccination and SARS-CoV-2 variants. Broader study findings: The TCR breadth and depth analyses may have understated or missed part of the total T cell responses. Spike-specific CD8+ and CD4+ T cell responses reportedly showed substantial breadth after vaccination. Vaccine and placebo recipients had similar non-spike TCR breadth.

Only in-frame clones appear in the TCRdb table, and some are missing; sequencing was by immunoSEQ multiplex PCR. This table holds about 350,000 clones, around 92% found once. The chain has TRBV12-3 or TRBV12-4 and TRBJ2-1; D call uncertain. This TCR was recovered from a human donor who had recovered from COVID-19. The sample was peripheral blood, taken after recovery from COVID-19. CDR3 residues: CASSPSDEQFF. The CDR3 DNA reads TGTGCCAGCAGTCCGAGCGATGAGCAGTTCTTC.